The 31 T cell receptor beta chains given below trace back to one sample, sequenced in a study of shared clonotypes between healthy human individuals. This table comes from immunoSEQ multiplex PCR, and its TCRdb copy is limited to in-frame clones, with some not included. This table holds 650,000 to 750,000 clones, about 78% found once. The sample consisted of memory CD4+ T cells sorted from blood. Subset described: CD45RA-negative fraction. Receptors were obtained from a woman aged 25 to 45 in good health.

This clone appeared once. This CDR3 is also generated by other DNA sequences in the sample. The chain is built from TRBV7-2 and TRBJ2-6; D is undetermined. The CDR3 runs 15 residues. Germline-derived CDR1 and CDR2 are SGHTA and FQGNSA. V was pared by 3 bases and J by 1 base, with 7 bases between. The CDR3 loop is CASSFGGSGANVLTF. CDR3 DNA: TGTGCCAGCAGCTTTGGTGGATCTGGGGCCAACGTCCTGACTTTC. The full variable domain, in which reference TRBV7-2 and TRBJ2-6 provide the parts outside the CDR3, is GAGVSQSPSNKVTEKGKDVELRCDPISGHTALYWYRQSLGQGLEFLIYFQGNSAPDKSGLPSDRFSAERTGGSVSTLTIQRTQQEDSAVYLCASSFGGSGANVLTFGAGSRLTVL.

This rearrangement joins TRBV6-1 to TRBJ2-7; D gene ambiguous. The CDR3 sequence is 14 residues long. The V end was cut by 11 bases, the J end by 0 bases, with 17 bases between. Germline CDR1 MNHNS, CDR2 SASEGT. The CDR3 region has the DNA TGTGCCTCCAGGAATGGGTGGAGCTCCTACGAGCAGTACTTC. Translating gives CASRNGWSSYEQYF.

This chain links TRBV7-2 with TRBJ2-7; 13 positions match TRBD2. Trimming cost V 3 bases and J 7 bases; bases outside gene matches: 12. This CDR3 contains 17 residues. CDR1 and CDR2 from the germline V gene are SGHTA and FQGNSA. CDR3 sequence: CASSFRTSGRGPGEQYF. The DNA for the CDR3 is TGTGCCAGCAGCTTTCGGACTAGCGGGAGAGGTCCGGGGGAGCAGTACTTC.

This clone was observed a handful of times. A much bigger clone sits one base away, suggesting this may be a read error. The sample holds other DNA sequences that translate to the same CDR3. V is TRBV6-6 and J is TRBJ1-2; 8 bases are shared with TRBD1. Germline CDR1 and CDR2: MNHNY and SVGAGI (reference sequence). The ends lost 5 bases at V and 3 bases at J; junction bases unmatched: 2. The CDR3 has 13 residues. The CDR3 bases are TGTGCCAGCAGTCCGACAGGGGACTATGGCTACACCTTC. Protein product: CASSPTGDYGYTF.

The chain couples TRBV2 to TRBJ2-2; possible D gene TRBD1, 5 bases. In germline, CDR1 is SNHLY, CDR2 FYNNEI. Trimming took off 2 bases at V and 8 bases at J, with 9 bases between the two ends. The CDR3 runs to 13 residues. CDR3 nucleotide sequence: TGTGCCAGCAGTGAACAGGGCCAAGGGGAGCTGTTTTTT. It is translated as CASSEQGQGELFF.

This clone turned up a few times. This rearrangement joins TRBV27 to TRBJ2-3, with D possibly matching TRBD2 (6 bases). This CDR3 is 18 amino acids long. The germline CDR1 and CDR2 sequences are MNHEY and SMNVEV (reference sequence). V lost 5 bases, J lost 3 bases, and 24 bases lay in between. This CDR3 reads CASSPLKLAKGRTDTQYF. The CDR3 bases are TGTGCCAGCAGTCCCCTCAAGTTAGCGAAAGGGAGGACAGATACGCAGTATTTT.

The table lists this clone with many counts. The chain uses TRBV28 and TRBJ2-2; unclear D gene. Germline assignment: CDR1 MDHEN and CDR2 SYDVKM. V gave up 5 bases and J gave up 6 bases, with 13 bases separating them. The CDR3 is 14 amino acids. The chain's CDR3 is CASSLPLVPGELFF. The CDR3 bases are TGTGCCAGCAGTCTCCCCCTAGTACCCGGGGAGCTGTTTTTT.

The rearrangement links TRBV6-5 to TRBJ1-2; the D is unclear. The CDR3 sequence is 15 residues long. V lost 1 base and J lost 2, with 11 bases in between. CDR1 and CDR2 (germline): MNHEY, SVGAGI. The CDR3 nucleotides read TGTGCCAGCAGTTACTGGGGATCCGGGAACTATGGCTACACCTTC. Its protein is CASSYWGSGNYGYTF.

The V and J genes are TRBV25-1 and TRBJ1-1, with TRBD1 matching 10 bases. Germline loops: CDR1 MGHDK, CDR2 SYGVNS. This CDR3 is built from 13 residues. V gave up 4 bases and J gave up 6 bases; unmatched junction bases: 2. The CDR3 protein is CASSGGQGPEAFF. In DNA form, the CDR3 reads TGTGCCAGCAGTGGGGGACAGGGGCCTGAAGCTTTCTTT.

Written as DNA, the CDR3 is TGTGCCAGCAGTTTATACGCTAGCGGGTATAATGAGCAGTTCTTC. Residues: CASSLYASGYNEQFF. V and J are TRBV28 and TRBJ2-1, with 8 bases fitting TRBD2. This CDR3 has 15 residues. CDR1 and CDR2 (germline): MDHEN, SYDVKM. Unmatched junction bases numbered 6, after V lost 1 base and J lost 7 bases.

CDR3 sequence: CASSTSTGNQPQHF. CDR3 bases: TGTGCCAGCAGTACATCGACAGGGAATCAGCCCCAGCATTTT. V gene TRBV27 combines with J gene TRBJ1-5; 7 nucleotides line up with TRBD1. Trimming at V came to 5 bases and at J to 4 bases, leaving 5 bases not matched to a gene. The CDR3 length is 14 residues. CDR1 MNHEY and CDR2 SMNVEV come from the germline V gene (reference sequence).

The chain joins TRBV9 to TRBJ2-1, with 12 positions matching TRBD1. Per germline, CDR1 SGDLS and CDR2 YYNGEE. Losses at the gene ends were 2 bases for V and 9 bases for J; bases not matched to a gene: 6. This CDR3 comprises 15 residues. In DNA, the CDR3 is TGTGCCAGCAGCGTCCGGGACAGGGGGCAAGGTGAGCAGTTCTTC. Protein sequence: CASSVRDRGQGEQFF.

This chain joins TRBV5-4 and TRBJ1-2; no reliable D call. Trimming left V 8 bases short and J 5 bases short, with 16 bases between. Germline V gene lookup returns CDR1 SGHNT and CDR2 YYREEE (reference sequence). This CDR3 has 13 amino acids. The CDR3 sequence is CASAMRYGYGYTF. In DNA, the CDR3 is TGTGCCAGTGCCATGAGGTATGGGTATGGCTACACCTTC.

CDR3 protein: CASRTVQGAEAFF. DNA of the CDR3: TGTGCCAGCAGAACTGTCCAGGGCGCCGAAGCTTTCTTT. The chain links TRBV5-4 to TRBJ1-1, with a weak D call TRBD1 (5 bases). Trimming cost V 5 bases and J 8 bases, with 16 bases left between them. Germline V gives CDR1 SGHNT, CDR2 YYREEE (reference sequence). The CDR3 is 13 amino acids. Full variable domain (outside the CDR3, taken from reference TRBV5-4 and TRBJ1-1): ETGVTQSPTHLIKTRGQQVTLRCSSQSGHNTVSWYQQALGQGPQFIFQYYREEENGRGNFPPRFSGLQFPNYSSELNVNALELDDSALYLCASRTVQGAEAFFGQGTRLTVV.

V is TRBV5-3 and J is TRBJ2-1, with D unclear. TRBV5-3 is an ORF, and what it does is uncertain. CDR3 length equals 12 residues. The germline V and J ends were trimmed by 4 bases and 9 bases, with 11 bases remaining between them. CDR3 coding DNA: TGTGCCAGAAGCACGGACCTACGTGAGCAGTTCTTC. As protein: CARSTDLREQFF.

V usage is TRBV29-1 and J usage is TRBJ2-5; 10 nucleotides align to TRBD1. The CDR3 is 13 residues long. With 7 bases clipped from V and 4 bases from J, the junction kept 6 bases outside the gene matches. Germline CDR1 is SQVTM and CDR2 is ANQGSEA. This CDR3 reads CSGGQGGGETQYF. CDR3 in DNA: TGCAGCGGAGGACAGGGGGGTGGAGAGACCCAGTACTTC.

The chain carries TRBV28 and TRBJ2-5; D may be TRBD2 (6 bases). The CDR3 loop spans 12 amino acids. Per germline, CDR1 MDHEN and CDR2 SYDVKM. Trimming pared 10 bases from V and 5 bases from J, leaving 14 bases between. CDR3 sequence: CATGGYWETQYF. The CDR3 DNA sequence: TGTGCCACTGGGGGGTATTGGGAGACCCAGTACTTC.

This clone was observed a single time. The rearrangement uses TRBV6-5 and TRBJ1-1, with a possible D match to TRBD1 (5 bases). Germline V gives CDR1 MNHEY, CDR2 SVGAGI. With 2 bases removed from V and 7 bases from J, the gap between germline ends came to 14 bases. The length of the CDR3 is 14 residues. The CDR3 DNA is TGTGCCAGCAGTTACACAGGACAAATGAGTGAAGCTTTCTTT. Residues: CASSYTGQMSEAFF.

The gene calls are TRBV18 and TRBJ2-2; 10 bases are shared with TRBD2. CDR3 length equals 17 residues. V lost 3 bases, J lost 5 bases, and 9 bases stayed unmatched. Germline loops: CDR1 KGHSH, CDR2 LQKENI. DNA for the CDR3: TGTGCCAGCTCACCCCAGGCTAGCGGGAGTTGGACCGGGGAGCTGTTTTTT. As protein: CASSPQASGSWTGELFF.

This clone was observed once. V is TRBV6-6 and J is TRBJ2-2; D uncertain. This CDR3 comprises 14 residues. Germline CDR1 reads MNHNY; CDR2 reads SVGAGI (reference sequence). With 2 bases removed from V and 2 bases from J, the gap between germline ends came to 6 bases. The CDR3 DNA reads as TGTGCCAGCAGTTACAGCTACAACACCGGGGAGCTGTTTTTT. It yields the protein CASSYSYNTGELFF.

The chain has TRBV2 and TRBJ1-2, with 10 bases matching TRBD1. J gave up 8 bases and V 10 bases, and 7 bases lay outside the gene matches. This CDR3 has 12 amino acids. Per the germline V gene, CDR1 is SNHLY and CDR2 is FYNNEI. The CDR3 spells CAIATGGWGYTF. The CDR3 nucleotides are TGTGCCATCGCGACAGGGGGCTGGGGCTACACCTTC.

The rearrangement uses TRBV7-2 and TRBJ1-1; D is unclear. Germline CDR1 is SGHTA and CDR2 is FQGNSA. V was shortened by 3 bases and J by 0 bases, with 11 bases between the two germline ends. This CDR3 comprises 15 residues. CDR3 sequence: CASSFGWAMNTEAFF. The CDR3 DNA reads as TGTGCCAGCAGCTTTGGTTGGGCTATGAACACTGAAGCTTTCTTT.

The CDR3 here is CASRRDREYSNQPQHF. The CDR3 coding sequence is TGTGCCAGCAGGAGGGACAGGGAATATAGCAATCAGCCCCAGCATTTT. V and J are TRBV28 and TRBJ1-5, with 9 bases fitting TRBD1. This CDR3 has 16 amino acids. The V and J ends lost 6 bases and 0 bases, in that order; junction bases with no gene match: 6. Germline V gene sequence: CDR1 MDHEN, CDR2 SYDVKM.

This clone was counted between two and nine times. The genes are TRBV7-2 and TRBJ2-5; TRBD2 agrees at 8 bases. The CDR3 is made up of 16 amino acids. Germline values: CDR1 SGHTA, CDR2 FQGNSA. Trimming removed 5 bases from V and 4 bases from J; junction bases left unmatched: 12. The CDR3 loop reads CASSPFPTSEGETQYF. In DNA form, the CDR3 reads TGTGCCAGCAGCCCCTTCCCGACTAGCGAGGGAGAGACCCAGTACTTC.

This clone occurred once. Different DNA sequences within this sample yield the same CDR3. CDR3 DNA sequence: TGCGCCAGCAGCTTGGTTGGAGAAGAGACCCAGTACTTC. This encodes CASSLVGEETQYF. The gene calls are TRBV5-1 and TRBJ2-5; no clear D. The germline V and J ends were trimmed by 0 bases and 3 bases, with 6 bases remaining between them. The CDR3 loop spans 13 amino acids. CDR1 and CDR2 (germline): SGHRS, YFSETQ.

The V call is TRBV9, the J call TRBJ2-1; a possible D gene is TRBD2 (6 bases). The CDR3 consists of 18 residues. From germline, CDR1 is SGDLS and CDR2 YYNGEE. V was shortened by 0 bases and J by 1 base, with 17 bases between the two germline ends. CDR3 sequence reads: CASSVAGGLAWSYNEQFF. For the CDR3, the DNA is TGTGCCAGCAGCGTAGCTGGAGGGCTAGCGTGGTCCTACAATGAGCAGTTCTTC.

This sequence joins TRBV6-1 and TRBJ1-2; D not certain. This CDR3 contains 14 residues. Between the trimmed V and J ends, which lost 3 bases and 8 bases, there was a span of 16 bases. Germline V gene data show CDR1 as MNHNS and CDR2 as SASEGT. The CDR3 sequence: CASSEGRSADGYTF. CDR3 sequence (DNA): TGTGCCAGCAGTGAGGGCAGATCGGCGGACGGCTACACCTTC.

As DNA, the CDR3 is TGTGCCAGCAGCTTCGGAGGGGCCTACAATGAGCAGTTCTTC. Translating gives CASSFGGAYNEQFF. The chain employs TRBV27 and TRBJ2-1, with a possible D match to TRBD2 (6 bases). The CDR3 extends over 14 amino acids. Between the trimmed V and J ends, which lost 6 bases and 2 bases, there was a span of 11 bases. Germline V gene lookup returns CDR1 MNHEY and CDR2 SMNVEV (reference sequence).

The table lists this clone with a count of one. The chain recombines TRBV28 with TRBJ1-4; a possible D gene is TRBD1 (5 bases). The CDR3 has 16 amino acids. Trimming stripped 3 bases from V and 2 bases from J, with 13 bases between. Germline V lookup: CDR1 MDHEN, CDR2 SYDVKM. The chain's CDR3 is CASSLGGVGTNEKLFF. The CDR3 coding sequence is TGTGCCAGCAGTTTGGGAGGGGTCGGGACTAATGAAAAACTGTTTTTT. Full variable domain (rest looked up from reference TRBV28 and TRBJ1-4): DVKVTQSSRYLVKRTGEKVFLECVQDMDHENMFWYRQDPGLGLRLIYFSYDVKMKEKGDIPEGYSVSREKKERFSLILESASTNQTSMYLCASSLGGVGTNEKLFFGSGTQLSVL.

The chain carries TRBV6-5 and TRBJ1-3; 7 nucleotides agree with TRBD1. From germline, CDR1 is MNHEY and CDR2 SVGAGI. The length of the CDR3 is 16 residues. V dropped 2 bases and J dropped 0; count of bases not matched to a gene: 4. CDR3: CASSYGTVSSGNTIYF. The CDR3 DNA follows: TGTGCCAGCAGTTACGGGACAGTTTCCTCTGGAAACACCATATATTTT.

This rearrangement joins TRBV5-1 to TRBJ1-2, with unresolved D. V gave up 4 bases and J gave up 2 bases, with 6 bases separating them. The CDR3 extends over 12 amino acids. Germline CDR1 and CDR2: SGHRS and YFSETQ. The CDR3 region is CASSKENYGYTF. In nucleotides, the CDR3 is TGCGCCAGCAGCAAAGAGAACTATGGCTACACCTTC.